This T cell receptor beta chain was sequenced for a study of blood T cell repertoires in COVID-19. Looking at the study overall: Sites in the United States, Italy and Spain provided acute and convalescent COVID-19 samples. T cells, B-cell-depleted T cells, or PBMCs supplied cDNA or gDNA.

V was clipped by 0 bases and J by 6 bases; unmatched bases: 1. The V gene's germline CDR1 is SGHNT and CDR2 YENEEA. CDR3 length: 13 amino acids. Methods used by the authors: The assay estimated nucleated cells by amplifying reference gene primers. Method: immunoSEQ multiplex PCR; TCRdb's copy keeps in-frame clones and lacks some. That table gives V, J and clone size, and the DNA gave D and trimming. The sample shows 84,000 or so clones, roughly 80% of them seen only once. This TCR came from a woman aged 80 or over with acute or convalescent COVID-19. The chain couples TRBV11-3 to TRBJ1-1, with 7 bases that match TRBD1. Sequenced input: peripheral blood. The CDR3 DNA reads as TGTGCCAGCAGCTTAGATCAGGGGGCTGAAGCTTTCTTT. Amino acids: CASSLDQGAEAFF.